These T cell receptor beta chains were read from a single sample in a study of T cell responses to AZD1222 COVID-19 vaccine. Clones were sequenced by immunoSEQ multiplex PCR, and TCRdb holds only the in-frame ones, with some missing. The repertoire includes tens of thousands of clones, 87% of them detected once, and approximately 1.2% sits in the top ten. The source was peripheral blood, collected 28 days after the second AZD1222 dose. The receptors originated from an adult who received the AZD1222 COVID-19 vaccine. Both conserved end residues are part of each CDR3. A D gene is named only where the DNA matches it firmly. A clone size is listed for some rows: how often the clone was seen (once, few, many), or a class if it is expanded.

j_call	v_call	clone_size	d_call	cdr3_aa	cdr3_nt
TRBJ1-2	TRBV6-2/TRBV6-3	NA	NA	CASSYTLERENGYTF	TGTGCCAGCAGTTACACCTTGGAGCGGGAGAACGGCTACACCTTC
TRBJ1-5	TRBV6-5	NA	NA	CASSALYREQPQHF	TGTGCCAGCAGCGCCCTTTACAGGGAGCAGCCCCAGCATTTT
TRBJ2-5	TRBV7-6	once	NA	CASSFAMSEQGGTQYF	TGTGCCAGCAGCTTTGCTATGTCGGAACAGGGAGGGACCCAGTACTTC
TRBJ2-2	TRBV24-1	NA	NA	CATSDYKGELFF	TGTGCCACCAGTGATTATAAGGGGGAGCTGTTTTTT
TRBJ2-1	TRBV19	NA	NA	CASSTMVKREEFF	TGTGCCAGTAGTACAATGGTGAAGAGAGAGGAGTTCTTC
TRBJ1-2	TRBV5-1	NA	NA	CASSPTGRNYGYTF	TGCGCCAGCAGCCCAACGGGGAGAAACTATGGCTACACCTTC
TRBJ2-1	TRBV5-1	NA	TRBD1	CASIPGQGSYNEQFF	TGCGCCAGCATCCCGGGACAGGGGTCCTACAATGAGCAGTTCTTC
TRBJ1-6	TRBV7-9	NA	NA	CASSLYNSPLHF	TGTGCCAGCAGCTTATACAATTCACCCCTCCACTTT
TRBJ2-7	TRBV18	NA	NA	CASSPPRDSYEQYF	TGTGCCAGCTCACCACCGAGGGATTCCTACGAGCAGTACTTC
TRBJ1-4	TRBV19	once	NA	CASRDTPDGRGLNEKLFF	TGTGCCAGTAGAGATACTCCCGACGGTAGAGGCCTTAATGAAAAACTGTTTTTT
TRBJ1-1	TRBV9	NA	NA	CASSVEENTEAFF	TGTGCCAGCAGCGTAGAGGAGAACACTGAAGCTTTCTTT
TRBJ2-3	TRBV5-5	NA	TRBD2	CASSLGGTNTDTQYF	TGTGCCAGCAGCTTGGGAGGGACTAACACAGATACGCAGTATTTT
TRBJ1-2	TRBV6-2/TRBV6-3	few	TRBD1	CASSQWDRGRIGYTF	TGTGCCAGCAGCCAATGGGACAGGGGGCGCATTGGCTACACCTTC
TRBJ2-7	TRBV4-1	NA	TRBD2	CASSQFGLGERDFSYEQYF	TGCGCCAGCAGCCAATTCGGACTGGGGGAGCGGGATTTCTCCTACGAGCAGTACTTC
TRBJ1-2	TRBV6-5	NA	NA	CASSLDSSGGYTF	TGTGCCAGCAGTTTAGACTCTTCGGGAGGCTACACCTTC
TRBJ2-7	TRBV7-9	NA	TRBD1	CASSLARTGFNEQYF	TGTGCCAGCAGCTTAGCCCGGACAGGGTTCAACGAGCAGTACTTC
TRBJ1-1	TRBV7-9	once	NA	CASSLVGFEAFF	TGTGCCAGCAGCTTAGTGGGATTTGAAGCTTTCTTT
TRBJ1-4	TRBV2	NA	TRBD1	CASSVGTGAGEKLFF	TGTGCCAGCAGTGTCGGGACAGGGGCGGGTGAAAAACTGTTTTTT
TRBJ2-1	TRBV4-3	NA	NA	CASSLPGSLEQFF	TGCGCCAGCAGCCTACCCGGGTCTTTAGAGCAGTTCTTC
TRBJ1-2	TRBV27	NA	NA	CASSPLPGDTNYGYTF	TGTGCCAGCAGTCCCCTCCCGGGGGATACTAACTATGGCTACACCTTC
TRBJ2-7	TRBV4-1	NA	TRBD1	CASSPQSGGQGVHEQYF	TGCGCCAGCAGCCCCCAATCGGGCGGACAGGGGGTTCACGAGCAGTACTTC
TRBJ1-1	TRBV5-8	NA	TRBD1	CASSLRGTGGGNTEAFF	TGTGCCAGCAGCTTGAGGGGGACAGGGGGCGGAAACACTGAAGCTTTCTTT
TRBJ1-5	TRBV19	NA	NA	CASSIMGGDLAQHF	TGTGCCAGTAGTATTATGGGGGGCGATTTGGCCCAGCATTTT
TRBJ1-1	TRBV14	NA	NA	CASSQSLIQGGTEAFF	TGTGCCAGCAGCCAGTCCTTGATTCAAGGGGGCACTGAAGCTTTCTTT
TRBJ1-3	TRBV2	NA	NA	CASSPIRGKLGNTIYF	TGTGCCAGCAGTCCCATTAGGGGGAAACTTGGAAACACCATATATTTT
TRBJ2-2	TRBV15	NA	TRBD2	CATSRILAGGGTGELFF	TGTGCCACCAGCAGAATCCTAGCGGGAGGTGGCACCGGGGAGCTGTTTTTT
TRBJ1-5	TRBV19	NA	NA	CASSIASADQQPQHF	TGTGCCAGTAGTATAGCGTCCGCCGACCAACAGCCCCAGCATTTT
TRBJ2-1	TRBV7-2	NA	TRBD2	CASSSSGNSYNEQFF	TGTGCCAGCAGTTCGAGCGGGAACTCCTACAATGAGCAGTTCTTC
TRBJ2-6	TRBV6-1	NA	TRBD2	CASSEAGGGANVLTF	TGTGCCAGCAGTGAAGCGGGAGGGGGGGCCAACGTCCTGACTTTC
TRBJ1-4	TRBV7-9	once	NA	CASSPGTLEKLFF	TGTGCCAGCAGCCCAGGGACTCTTGAAAAACTGTTTTTT
TRBJ2-7	TRBV7-2	once	NA	CASSSTRTHYEQYF	TGTGCCAGCAGCTCTACGAGGACCCACTACGAGCAGTACTTC
TRBJ1-1	TRBV9	once	NA	CASSVGHLNTEAFF	TGTGCCAGCAGCGTAGGACACTTGAACACTGAAGCTTTCTTT
TRBJ1-1	TRBV15	NA	NA	CATSREDPNTEAFF	TGTGCCACCAGCAGAGAGGACCCGAACACTGAAGCTTTCTTT
TRBJ1-1	TRBV6-2/TRBV6-3	NA	NA	CASSYPTAHGYEAFF	TGTGCCAGCAGTTACCCCACCGCTCACGGCTACGAAGCTTTCTTT
TRBJ1-1	TRBV5-8	NA	TRBD1	CASSWRTGGDTEAFF	TGTGCCAGCAGCTGGAGGACAGGGGGGGATACTGAAGCTTTCTTT
TRBJ2-7	TRBV2	NA	NA	CASSATALIYEQYF	TGTGCCAGCAGTGCGACAGCATTAATCTACGAGCAGTACTTC
TRBJ1-1	TRBV4-3	few	NA	CASSQRARPMNTEAFF	TGCGCCAGCAGCCAACGGGCAAGGCCCATGAACACTGAAGCTTTCTTT
TRBJ2-2	TRBV29-1	many	NA	CSVGLANWNTGELFF	TGCAGCGTTGGGTTGGCGAACTGGAACACCGGGGAGCTGTTTTTT